Included here is one T cell receptor beta chain sequence, with context. Its cognate antigen has yet to be identified. The input lacks base qualities; no much larger clone sits a single base away. Profiling of TCR beta VDJ combinations and CDR3 sequences used genomic DNA as the template. An Illumina HiSeq 2000 was the platform used for TCR repertoire sequencing. The study's processing was this. Repertoires were assessed using TRBV/TRBJ rearrangement plots, CDR3 size and DJ length profiles, and Simpson's diversity index. The most abundant DNA sequence in the deep sequencing data was defined as the immunodominant clone. CDR3 amino acid sequences were checked for sharing across subjects and were also compared against the VDJdb database and published repertoires. Through fastp at Q25 and MiXCR, TCRdb rebuilt clones from the public reads, retaining in-frame beta chains. Rows matching on CDR3 protein sequence are summarized as one entry with the most common DNA and genes. The authors' filters were not applied to this entry. For this sample the table gives about 190,000 distinct CDR3 sequences, of which 54% were detected only once. About a sixth of the sample is taken by the ten largest.

The entry originates in a study of CD8+CD57+ T cells in acquired aplastic anemia (dated by TCRdb to the late 2010s). About the full investigation: DNA extracted from sorted CD4+ and CD8+ cells had a mean of around 3 ug, with a range of 0.2 to 27.4 ug. Healthy donor samples averaged about 10 million reads for CD4+ and approximately 11 million for CD8+ cells. The paper as a whole reports these results and caveats: No significant difference in CD8+ Simpson's diversity was found between patients and healthy controls (P=0.060). Twenty-nine CD8+ CDR3 sequences were shared between patients and controls but appeared highly expressed in patients and within their immunodominant clones.

The CDR3 runs 15 residues from the cysteine to the phenylalanine. Only CDR3 DNA is held: 45 bases, read in frame from base 1. CDR1 and CDR2, looked up from the germline V gene, are SNHLY and FYNNEI. V was cut back by 0 bases and J by 7 bases, leaving a gap of 14 bases between them. The study deep-sequenced TCR repertoires of sorted CD4+ and CD8+ blood T cells from severe aplastic anemia patients and healthy subjects. Ficoll-Paque density gradient centrifugation was used to isolate peripheral blood mononuclear cells. CD4+ and CD8+ T cells were sorted by FACS or magnetic beads before DNA extraction. Rearrangement joined TRBV2 to TRBJ2-3; a confident D gene designation cannot be given. The receptor was isolated from a human donor in good health, serving as a control. Sequences were obtained from sorted CD4+, CD8+, or CD8+CD57+ T cells (not recorded which) from PBMCs. The DNA reads as follows: TGTGCCAGCAGTGAAGCTAGGCCCCGGTCCCATACGCAGTATTTT. It specifies CASSEARPRSHTQYF.